Below are 9 T cell receptor beta chains sequenced from a single sample in a study of CD8+ T cells in alopecia areata (dated by TCRdb to 2016 to 2018). Sample time point, as interpreted from the label and publication: 24 weeks on oral tofacitinib. The treatment or condition label of this sample denotes: oral pan-JAK inhibitor, 5-10 mg twice daily. Library generation was performed with the immunoSEQ multiplex PCR assay. RNA was extracted from all samples and reverse transcribed into cDNA as template for TCR sequencing. What TCRdb holds here is the immuneACCESS table cut down to in-frame rearrangements. Part of the clones is not present; checked against another copy, under half of the missing clones reflect an unresolved V gene, and the others are unexplained. The table for this sample lists over 100,000 clones; around 50% of them were counted only once. The ten largest clones represent 10% to 15% of the sample.

The source material was CD8+ T cells sorted from blood, sampled at week 24, from a patient treated with tofacitinib. All receptors come from a human donor with alopecia areata.

The chain recombines TRBV30 with TRBJ1-6, with D perhaps matching TRBD1 (6 bases). Germline loops: CDR1 GTSNPN, CDR2 SVGIG (reference sequence). The CDR3 is made up of 14 amino acids. V shed 1 base and J shed 10 bases, with 14 bases lying between them. The CDR3 is CAWSALQGDSPLHF. DNA of the CDR3: TGTGCCTGGAGTGCTTTACAGGGTGACTCACCCCTCCACTTT.

V is TRBV9 and J is TRBJ2-7; 8 bases are a match to TRBD1. The germline V gene encodes CDR1 SGDLS and CDR2 YYNGEE. The CDR3 consists of 14 residues. V lost 2 bases, J lost 3 bases, and 4 bases stayed unmatched. Here the CDR3 DNA reads TGTGCCAGCAGCGTGGGACAGGAGTTCTACGAGCAGTACTTC. As protein: CASSVGQEFYEQYF.

Of note for this clone: Other DNA variants within this sample encode the same CDR3. The chain recombines TRBV6-5 with TRBJ2-1; TRBD2 matches 8 bases. The CDR3 has 16 amino acids. V shed 4 bases and J 3 bases; nucleotides not matched to a gene: 8. Looked up from germline, CDR1 is MNHEY and CDR2 is SVGAGI. The CDR3 loop reads CASSSLAGGLYNEQFF. The CDR3 DNA reads as TGTGCCAGCAGTTCCCTGGCGGGGGGTCTCTACAATGAGCAGTTCTTC.

The V and J genes are TRBV13 and TRBJ2-1; TRBD2 matches at 10 bases. This CDR3 is built from 19 residues. The germline CDR1 and CDR2 sequences are PRHDT and FYEKMQ (reference sequence). Losses at the gene ends were 4 bases for V and 0 bases for J; bases not matched to a gene: 12. The chain's CDR3 is CASSSSASGGSSSYNEQFF. CDR3 nucleotide sequence: TGTGCCAGCAGCTCCAGCGCTAGCGGGGGCTCAAGCTCCTACAATGAGCAGTTCTTC.

The genes are TRBV6-5 and TRBJ1-3; D is unclear. CDR3 length: 15 residues. V was cut by 5 bases and J by 0 bases, with 11 bases left in between. Germline values: CDR1 MNHEY, CDR2 SVGAGI. CDR3 in amino acids: CASSLDVDSGNTIYF. CDR3 in DNA: TGTGCCAGCAGTCTCGACGTCGACTCTGGAAACACCATATATTTT.

This clone has just a few counts. The J gene is TRBJ1-2, the V gene TRBV9, with D possibly matching TRBD1 (5 bases). CDR1 SGDLS and CDR2 YYNGEE come from the germline V gene. The V gene lost 1 base and the J gene lost 4 bases, with 8 bases spanning the gap. The length of the CDR3 is 13 residues. CDR3 in amino acids: CASSVQGGYGYTF. CDR3 in DNA: TGTGCCAGCAGCGTACAGGGTGGCTATGGCTACACCTTC.

The V call is TRBV6-5, the J call TRBJ2-3; D is perhaps TRBD1 or TRBD2 (6 bases each). The CDR3 has 15 amino acids. The germline V and J ends were trimmed by 2 bases and 6 bases, with 15 bases remaining between them. From germline, CDR1 is MNHEY and CDR2 SVGAGI. The DNA of the CDR3 is TGTGCCAGCAGTTACCTTGGGGGGCCCTGGGATACGCAGTATTTT. This encodes CASSYLGGPWDTQYF.

The rearrangement joins TRBV21-1 to TRBJ2-6; TRBD1 is the table's D call, not checked against the DNA. TRBV21-1 represents a pseudogene. This CDR3 region has 17 residues. CDR3 in DNA: TGTGCCAGCAGTACAGGGGGTGCTGACTCTGGGGCCAACGTCCTGACTTTC. Translation gives CASSTGGADSGANVLTF.

The table lists this clone with a few counts. The rearrangement links TRBV29-1 to TRBJ2-2, with a possible D match to TRBD2 (5 bases). CDR3 length: 13 amino acids. V gave up 7 bases and J gave up 4 bases, with 13 bases separating them. The germline gives CDR1 SQVTM, CDR2 ANQGSEA. CDR3 nucleotide sequence: TGCAGCGGGACGTCGGGAATCACCGGGGAGCTGTTTTTT. This gives the protein CSGTSGITGELFF.